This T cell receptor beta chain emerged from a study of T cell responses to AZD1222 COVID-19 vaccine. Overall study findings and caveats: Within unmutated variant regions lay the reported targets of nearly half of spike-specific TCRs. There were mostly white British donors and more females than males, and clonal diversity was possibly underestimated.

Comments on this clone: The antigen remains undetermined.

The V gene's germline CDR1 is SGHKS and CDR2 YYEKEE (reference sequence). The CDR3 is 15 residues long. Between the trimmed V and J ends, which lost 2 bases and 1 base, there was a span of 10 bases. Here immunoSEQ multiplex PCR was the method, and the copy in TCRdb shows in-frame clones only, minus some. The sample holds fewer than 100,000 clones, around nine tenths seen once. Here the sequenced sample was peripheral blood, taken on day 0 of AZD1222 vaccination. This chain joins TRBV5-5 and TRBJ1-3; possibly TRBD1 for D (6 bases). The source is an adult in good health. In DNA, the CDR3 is TGTGCCAGCAGCTTACAGGGCGCGTCTGGAAACACCATATATTTT. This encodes CASSLQGASGNTIYF.